This section outlines one T cell receptor beta chain sequence together with its context. The same CDR3 also results from other DNA sequences found in this sample. This sample is part of a study of CD8+ T cells in alopecia areata. Trimming stripped 3 bases from V and 4 bases from J, with 13 bases between. Per germline, CDR1 LNHDA and CDR2 SQIVND (reference sequence). This CDR3 contains 15 residues. RNA was isolated and reverse transcribed to cDNA, the sequencing template. Only in-frame clones appear in the TCRdb table, and some are missing; sequencing was by immunoSEQ multiplex PCR. Of about 76,000 clones listed, around 67% were seen once; the top ten hold about 25%. Treatment denoted: oral pan-JAK inhibitor, 5-10 mg twice daily.

The chain has TRBV19 and TRBJ2-1; TRBD1 might be the D (6 bases). This TCR was recovered from a human donor with alopecia areata. The material was CD8+ T cells sorted from blood, obtained at week 24, from a patient treated with tofacitinib. CDR3 sequence reads: CASSIKGGLYNEQFF. The CDR3 coding sequence is TGTGCCAGTAGTATTAAAGGGGGTCTATACAATGAGCAGTTCTTC.